Listed here are 13 T cell receptor beta chains from one sample, sequenced in a study of cytotoxic CD8 clonotypes in ibrutinib-treated CLL. The method was immunoSEQ multiplex PCR; TCRdb's version includes in-frame clones alone and lacks a portion of them. This sample carries 330,000 or so clones, around 66% of them seen once, and the ten largest clones take around 6.6%. Sequenced here: PBMCs, sampled after 36 months of ibrutinib treatment. These receptors originate from a human donor with chronic lymphocytic leukemia.

The J gene is TRBJ2-7, the V gene TRBV2; TRBD1 aligns across 10 bases. Per germline, CDR1 SNHLY and CDR2 FYNNEI. The junction had 6 bases not matched to a gene; V was cut back by 4 bases and J by 6 bases. The length of the CDR3 is 14 residues. CDR3 nucleotides: TGTGCCAGCAGTGTAAGACAGGGGGCACGCGAGCAGTACTTC. The encoded protein is CASSVRQGAREQYF. Full variable domain (remainder filled in from reference TRBV2 and TRBJ2-7): EPEVTQTPSHQVTQMGQEVILRCVPISNHLYFYWYRQILGQKVEFLVSFYNNEISEKSEIFDDQFSVERPDGSNFTLKIRSTKLEDSAMYFCASSVRQGAREQYFGPGTRLTVT.

The chain has TRBV9 and TRBJ2-3; 9 bases align to TRBD1. CDR1 is SGDLS and CDR2 is YYNGEE in the germline V gene. The junction had 6 bases not matched to a gene; V was cut back by 3 bases and J by 1 base. This CDR3 comprises 16 residues. DNA for the CDR3: TGTGCCAGCAGCGCCCGACAGGGGGTGGGCACAGATACGCAGTATTTT. Its protein is CASSARQGVGTDTQYF.

This clone was seen a single time. CDR3 region: CASEGRGNQPQHF. CDR3 bases: TGTGCCAGCGAGGGCCGGGGAAATCAGCCCCAGCATTTT. The V and J genes are TRBV2 and TRBJ1-5; D is unclear. Trimming pared 8 bases from V and 4 bases from J, leaving 12 bases between. The germline V gene has CDR1 SNHLY and CDR2 FYNNEI. The CDR3 length is 13 residues.

The gene calls are TRBV5-1 and TRBJ1-2; D might be TRBD1 (6 bases). The V gene's germline CDR1 is SGHRS and CDR2 YFSETQ. This CDR3 comprises 13 residues. Trimming removed 0 bases at V and 5 bases at J, with 8 bases between. This chain's CDR3 is CASSLADRYGYTF. The DNA for the CDR3 is TGCGCCAGCAGCTTGGCCGACAGGTATGGCTACACCTTC.

The chain recombines TRBV27 with TRBJ2-7; 7 nucleotides align to TRBD2. CDR3 size: 16 residues. J lost 4 bases, V lost 6 bases, and 15 bases had no gene match. From germline, CDR1 is MNHEY and CDR2 SMNVEV (reference sequence). In DNA form, the CDR3 reads TGTGCCAGCAGCTACCTCGGGACGGGGGGACCGTACGAGCAGTACTTC. Protein: CASSYLGTGGPYEQYF.

This clone occurred a few times. The chain couples TRBV10-2 to TRBJ2-7, with 12 bases lining up with TRBD2. In germline, CDR1 is WSHSY, CDR2 SAAADI. With V trimmed by 6 bases and J by 5 bases, 5 bases remained unmatched. CDR3 length: 14 amino acids. The CDR3 DNA follows: TGCGCCAGCAGACGACTAGCGGGAGTGGACGAGCAGTACTTC. Translating it yields CASRRLAGVDEQYF.

The J gene is TRBJ2-7, the V gene TRBV7-2; maybe TRBD1 (6 bases). Per germline, CDR1 SGHTA and CDR2 FQGNSA. The CDR3 loop spans 14 amino acids. The V gene lost 2 bases and the J gene lost 2 bases, with 10 bases spanning the gap. The CDR3 region has the DNA TGTGCCAGCAGCTTATCACAGGGACCCTACGAGCAGTACTTC. Its translation: CASSLSQGPYEQYF.

This chain joins TRBV9 and TRBJ1-6; the match to TRBD1 covers 7 bases. Germline CDR1 is SGDLS and CDR2 is YYNGEE. This CDR3 contains 15 residues. Losses at the gene ends were 4 bases for V and 6 bases for J; bases not matched to a gene: 7. This CDR3 reads CASSFSGGINSPLHF. DNA for the CDR3: TGTGCCAGCAGCTTCTCAGGGGGAATTAATTCACCCCTCCACTTT. Full variable domain (remainder filled in from reference TRBV9 and TRBJ1-6): DSGVTQTPKHLITATGQRVTLRCSPRSGDLSVYWYQQSLDQGLQFLIQYYNGEERAKGNILERFSAQQFPDLHSELNLSSLELGDSALYFCASSFSGGINSPLHFGNGTRLTVT.

This rearrangement joins TRBV7-9 to TRBJ2-5; tentative D call: TRBD1 (7 bases). V lost 5 bases and J lost 10, with 23 bases in between. Germline lookup yields CDR1 SEHNR and CDR2 FQNEAQ (reference sequence). The CDR3 is made up of 15 amino acids. CDR3 amino acids: CASSPAGGGFLNQYF. CDR3 DNA: TGTGCCAGCAGCCCCGCTGGAGGGGGCTTCTTGAACCAGTACTTC.

This chain uses TRBV27 with TRBJ1-1; D is uncertain. The germline gives CDR1 MNHEY, CDR2 SMNVEV (reference sequence). Trimming cost V 5 bases and J 0 bases, with 19 bases left between them. CDR3 length: 17 amino acids. The CDR3 nucleotides are TGTGCCAGCAGTCCCCCCTCAGGACTTATTATGAACACTGAAGCTTTCTTT. This sequence encodes CASSPPSGLIMNTEAFF.

A single count supports this clone. The chain couples TRBV9 to TRBJ2-3, with D unresolved. V lost 0 bases, J lost 5 bases, and 13 bases lay in between. This CDR3 spans 15 amino acids. Germline CDR1 and CDR2: SGDLS and YYNGEE. As DNA, the CDR3 is TGTGCCAGCAGCGTAGGATTAGCTGTGGGAGATACGCAGTATTTT. This sequence encodes CASSVGLAVGDTQYF.

The chain couples TRBV19 to TRBJ1-1, with D maybe TRBD1 (6 bases). Trimming removed 6 bases from V and 0 bases from J, with 17 bases in between. Germline CDR1 is LNHDA and CDR2 is SQIVND (reference sequence). The CDR3 has 16 residues. This CDR3 reads CASRPWGTGLNTEAFF. The CDR3 bases are TGTGCCAGTAGGCCCTGGGGAACAGGGCTGAACACTGAAGCTTTCTTT.

This clone has only one observation. The V gene is TRBV5-1, the J gene TRBJ2-7; tentatively, D is TRBD2 (5 bases). CDR1 and CDR2 (germline): SGHRS, YFSETQ. The CDR3 sequence is 12 residues long. V was clipped by 4 bases and J by 6 bases, with 11 bases between them. CDR3 bases: TGCGCCAGCAGCCCGCGCGGAGGCGAGCAGTACTTC. Translated: CASSPRGGEQYF. Full variable domain (remainder filled in from reference TRBV5-1 and TRBJ2-7): KAGVTQTPRYLIKTRGQQVTLSCSPISGHRSVSWYQQTPGQGLQFLFEYFSETQRNKGNFPGRFSGRQFSNSRSEMNVSTLELGDSALYLCASSPRGGEQYFGPGTRLTVT.